A selection of T cell receptor beta chains follows, all from one sample in a study of blood T cell repertoires in COVID-19. Using immunoSEQ multiplex PCR, the repertoire was profiled, and TCRdb retains in-frame clones only, with some absent. The data show 250,000 to 350,000 clones, 75% to 90% seen once. The sample was peripheral blood. The origin of the receptors is a man under 40 with acute or convalescent COVID-19. Each CDR3 is given with its conserved first and last residue. A D gene is named only where the DNA matches it firmly. Some rows have no size entry. The others give once, few or many, or a class for an expanded clone.

TRBV7-6,TRBD2,.,TRBJ2-4,TGTGCCAGCAGCTTAGAGGCTAGCGGGAGTTTAAACATTCAGTACTTC,CASSLEASGSLNIQYF
TRBV11-3,TRBD1,.,TRBJ1-6,TGTGCCAGCAGCCTCGGACAGGGTGGCTCACCCCTCCACTTT,CASSLGQGGSPLHF
TRBV12-3/TRBV12-4,TRBD1,once,TRBJ2-3,TGTGCCAGCAGTTTTGCACAGGGGGATACGCAGTATTTT,CASSFAQGDTQYF
TRBV2,.,.,TRBJ1-5,TGTGCCAGCAGGGACGACAGAACTGGGAATCAGCCCCAGCATTTT,CASRDDRTGNQPQHF
TRBV3-1/TRBV3-2,TRBD2,.,TRBJ2-3,TGTGCCAGCAGTCCAGGGACTAGCGGTACAGATACGCAGTATTTT,CASSPGTSGTDTQYF
TRBV27,TRBD1,once,TRBJ1-1,TGTGCCAGCAGTACAAACAGGGGGCTAGAAGCTTTCTTT,CASSTNRGLEAFF
TRBV12-3/TRBV12-4,.,.,TRBJ2-7,TGTGCCAGCAGTTTACGAGGCTCCTACGAGCAGTACTTC,CASSLRGSYEQYF
TRBV7-9,.,.,TRBJ2-7,TGTGCCAGCAGCTTACGAGGAACCGCATACGAGCAGTACTTC,CASSLRGTAYEQYF
TRBV6-2/TRBV6-3,.,few,TRBJ2-6,TGTGCCAGCAGTTACTCTGCGGGCCCCACAACTGGGGCCAACGTCCTGACTTTC,CASSYSAGPTTGANVLTF
TRBV19,.,.,TRBJ1-1,TGTGCCAGTAGTATAGGCGGGCACACTGAAGCTTTCTTT,CASSIGGHTEAFF
TRBV12-3/TRBV12-4,TRBD1,.,TRBJ1-4,TGTGCCAGCAGCCGGGACAGGGAACTGTTTTTT,CASSRDRELFF
TRBV7-3,.,.,TRBJ2-1,TGTGCCAGCAGTCAGGGCAATGAGCAGTTCTTC,CASSQGNEQFF
TRBV18,TRBD1,.,TRBJ1-1,TGTGCCAGCTCACCACAATCTCGGGACAGGGGAACTGAAGCTTTCTTT,CASSPQSRDRGTEAFF
TRBV28,TRBD1,.,TRBJ1-2,TGTGCCAGCAGTTTATCCGGGACAGGTTCTGATGGCTACACCTTC,CASSLSGTGSDGYTF
TRBV10-3,.,.,TRBJ1-2,TGTGCCATCAGGGAAAGTGGCAGGCTCTATGGCTACACCTTC,CAIRESGRLYGYTF
TRBV7-9,.,.,TRBJ2-1,TGTGCCAGCAGCCATAGACTCAAACTCAGCAGCTCCTACAATGAGCAGTTCTTC,CASSHRLKLSSSYNEQFF
TRBV5-1,TRBD2,.,TRBJ2-7,TGCGCCAGCAGCTTACCGACTAGCGGGGGACACGAGCAGTACTTC,CASSLPTSGGHEQYF
TRBV19,.,.,TRBJ2-1,TGTGCCAGTAGTATAGCCAGGCTGAGCTCCTACAATGAGCAGTTCTTC,CASSIARLSSYNEQFF
TRBV29-1,TRBD1,.,TRBJ2-5,TGCAGCGTCTTACAGGGGGCGGAGACCCAGTACTTC,CSVLQGAETQYF
TRBV7-9,.,.,TRBJ2-7,TGTGCCAGCAGCACAACGACGGAGCGATACTACGAGCAGTACTTC,CASSTTTERYYEQYF
TRBV6-5,.,.,TRBJ2-3,TGTGCCATCCTCTGGGGCAGGAGCACAGATACGCAGTATTTT,CAILWGRSTDTQYF
TRBV11-2,.,.,TRBJ1-2,TGTGCCAGCAGCCCGGGAGCGGTCTATGGCTACACCTTC,CASSPGAVYGYTF
TRBV5-1,TRBD1,once,TRBJ2-3,TGCGCCAGCAGCCCGGACAGGGATCGTGCAGATACGCAGTATTTT,CASSPDRDRADTQYF
TRBV6-1,.,.,TRBJ1-5,TGTGCCAGCAGTGAACAGGGGAATCAGCCCCAGCATTTT,CASSEQGNQPQHF
TRBV28,.,few,TRBJ2-1,TGTGCCAGCAGTTTATGGCTAGGGGACAATGAGCAGTTCTTC,CASSLWLGDNEQFF
TRBV6-5,TRBD1,.,TRBJ1-2,TGTGCCAGCAGCCGCGGGAGACAGGGGATCTATGGCTACACCTTC,CASSRGRQGIYGYTF
TRBV9,.,.,TRBJ1-1,TGTGCCAGCAGCGGTTGGACAGCTGAAGCTTTCTTT,CASSGWTAEAFF
TRBV6-5,.,.,TRBJ1-3,TGTGCCAGCAGTAGGGAGGGGTCTGGAAACACCATATATTTT,CASSREGSGNTIYF
TRBV7-3,TRBD1,once,TRBJ2-5,TGTGCCAGCAGCTCAAGACAAAACCCGGGACAGGGACAAGAGACCCAGTACTTC,CASSSRQNPGQGQETQYF
TRBV6-6,.,.,TRBJ1-4,TGTGCCAGCAGTTTGGCGGCTGAAAAACTGTTTTTT,CASSLAAEKLFF